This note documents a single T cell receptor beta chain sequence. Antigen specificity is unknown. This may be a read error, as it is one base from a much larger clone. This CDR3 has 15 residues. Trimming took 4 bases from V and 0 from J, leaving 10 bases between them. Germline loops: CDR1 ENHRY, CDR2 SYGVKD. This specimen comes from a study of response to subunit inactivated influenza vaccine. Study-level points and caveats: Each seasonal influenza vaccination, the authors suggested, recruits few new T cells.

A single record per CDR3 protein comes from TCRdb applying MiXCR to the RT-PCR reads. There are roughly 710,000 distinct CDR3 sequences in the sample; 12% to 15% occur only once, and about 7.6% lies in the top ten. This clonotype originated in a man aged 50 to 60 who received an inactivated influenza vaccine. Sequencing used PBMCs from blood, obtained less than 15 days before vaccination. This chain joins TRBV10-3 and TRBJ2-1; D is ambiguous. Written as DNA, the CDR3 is TGTGCCATCAGTGTGGGGAAGAGCTCCTACAATGAGCAGTTCTTC. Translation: CAISVGKSSYNEQFF.